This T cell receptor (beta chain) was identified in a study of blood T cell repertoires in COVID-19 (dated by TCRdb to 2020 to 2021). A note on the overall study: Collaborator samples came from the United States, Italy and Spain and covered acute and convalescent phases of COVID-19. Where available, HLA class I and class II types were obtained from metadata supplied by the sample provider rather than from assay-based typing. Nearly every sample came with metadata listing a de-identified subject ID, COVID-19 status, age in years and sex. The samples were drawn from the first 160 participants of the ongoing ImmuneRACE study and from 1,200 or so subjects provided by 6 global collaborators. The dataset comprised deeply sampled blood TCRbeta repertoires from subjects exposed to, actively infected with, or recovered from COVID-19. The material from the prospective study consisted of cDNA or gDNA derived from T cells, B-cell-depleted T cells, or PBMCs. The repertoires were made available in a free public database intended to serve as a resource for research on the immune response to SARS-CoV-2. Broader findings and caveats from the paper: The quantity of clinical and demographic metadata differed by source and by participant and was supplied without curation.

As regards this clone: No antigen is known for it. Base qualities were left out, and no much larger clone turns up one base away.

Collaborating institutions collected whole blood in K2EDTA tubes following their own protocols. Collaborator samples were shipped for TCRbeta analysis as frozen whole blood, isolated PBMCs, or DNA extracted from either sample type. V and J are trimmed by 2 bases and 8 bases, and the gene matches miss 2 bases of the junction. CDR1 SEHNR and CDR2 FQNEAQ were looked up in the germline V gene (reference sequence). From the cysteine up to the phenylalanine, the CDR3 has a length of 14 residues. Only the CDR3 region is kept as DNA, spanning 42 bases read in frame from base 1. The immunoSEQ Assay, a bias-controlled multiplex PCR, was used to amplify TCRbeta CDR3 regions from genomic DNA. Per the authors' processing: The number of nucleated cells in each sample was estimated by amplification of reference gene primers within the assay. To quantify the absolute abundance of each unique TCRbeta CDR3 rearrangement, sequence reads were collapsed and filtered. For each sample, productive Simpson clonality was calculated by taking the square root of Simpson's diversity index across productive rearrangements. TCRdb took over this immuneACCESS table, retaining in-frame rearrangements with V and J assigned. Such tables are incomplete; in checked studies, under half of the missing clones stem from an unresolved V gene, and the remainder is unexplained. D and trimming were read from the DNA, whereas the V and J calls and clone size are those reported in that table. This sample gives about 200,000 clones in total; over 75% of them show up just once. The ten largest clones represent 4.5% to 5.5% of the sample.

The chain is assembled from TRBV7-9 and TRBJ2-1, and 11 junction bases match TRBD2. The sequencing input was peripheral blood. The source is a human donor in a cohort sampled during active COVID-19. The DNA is TGTGCCAGCAGCTTACTACTAGCGGGAGATGAGCAGTTCTTC. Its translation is CASSLLLAGDEQFF. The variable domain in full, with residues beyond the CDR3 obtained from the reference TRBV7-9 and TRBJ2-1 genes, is DTGVSQNPRHKITKRGQNVTFRCDPISEHNRLYWYRQTLGQGPEFLTYFQNEAQLEKSRLLSDRFSAERPKGSFSTLEIQRTEQGDSAMYLCASSLLLAGDEQFFGPGTRLTVL.